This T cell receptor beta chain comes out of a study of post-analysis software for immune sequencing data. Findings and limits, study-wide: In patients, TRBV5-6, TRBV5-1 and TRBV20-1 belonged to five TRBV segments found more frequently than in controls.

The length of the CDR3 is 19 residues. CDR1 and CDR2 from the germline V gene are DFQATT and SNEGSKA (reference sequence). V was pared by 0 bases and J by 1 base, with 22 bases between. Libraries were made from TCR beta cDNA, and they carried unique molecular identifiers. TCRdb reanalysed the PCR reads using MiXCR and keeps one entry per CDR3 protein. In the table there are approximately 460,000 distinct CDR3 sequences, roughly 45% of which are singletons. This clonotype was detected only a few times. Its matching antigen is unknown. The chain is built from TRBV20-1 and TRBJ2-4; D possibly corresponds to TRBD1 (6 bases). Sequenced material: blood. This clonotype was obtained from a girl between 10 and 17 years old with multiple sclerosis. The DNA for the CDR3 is TGCAGTGCTAGAGATCTGCCAGGGGATGAGATAATGGCCAAAAACATTCAGTACTTC. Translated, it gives CSARDLPGDEIMAKNIQYF.